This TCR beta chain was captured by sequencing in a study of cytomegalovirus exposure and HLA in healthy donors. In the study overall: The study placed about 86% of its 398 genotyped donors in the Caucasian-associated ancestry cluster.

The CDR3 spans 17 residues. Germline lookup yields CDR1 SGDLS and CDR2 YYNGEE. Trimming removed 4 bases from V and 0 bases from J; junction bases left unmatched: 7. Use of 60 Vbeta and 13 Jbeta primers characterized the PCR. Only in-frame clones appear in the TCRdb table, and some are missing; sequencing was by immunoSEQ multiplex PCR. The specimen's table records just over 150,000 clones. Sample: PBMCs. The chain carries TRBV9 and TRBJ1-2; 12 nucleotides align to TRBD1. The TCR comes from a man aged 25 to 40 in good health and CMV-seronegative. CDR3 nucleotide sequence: TGTGCCAGCAGCCCCGGGGGACAGGGGGCTGCTAACTATGGCTACACCTTC. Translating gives CASSPGGQGAANYGYTF.